What follows are 6 T cell receptor beta chains derived from one specimen sequenced in a study of CXCR4 blockade with PD-1 therapy in pancreatic cancer. Sequencing was performed with immunoSEQ multiplex PCR; in TCRdb, only in-frame clones are kept and a portion is missing. The sample has approximately 5,200 clones, about half seen once. The material sequenced was tumor tissue. The receptors here all came from a human donor with pancreatic ductal adenocarcinoma.

The V and J genes are TRBV6-8 and TRBJ2-3, with a weak D call TRBD1 (5 bases). Germline assignment: CDR1 MNHGY and CDR2 SAAAGT. Trimming cost V 5 bases and J 0 bases, with 15 bases left between them. The CDR3 runs to 16 residues. The CDR3 DNA is TGTGCCAGCAGTGGGGCGGTAGCCTTAAGCACAGATACGCAGTATTTT. Translating gives CASSGAVALSTDTQYF.

A few counts support this clone. This chain joins TRBV18 and TRBJ1-2; D is unclear. V was clipped by 0 bases and J by 4 bases, with 9 bases between them. The germline V gene has CDR1 KGHSH and CDR2 LQKENI. CDR3 length: 14 residues. CDR3 DNA sequence: TGTGCCAGCTCACCACCAACGGAGTCCTATGGCTACACCTTC. Its protein product is CASSPPTESYGYTF.

V and J are TRBV29-1 and TRBJ2-3; TRBD2 is a possible D gene (5 bases). The V gene's germline CDR1 is SQVTM and CDR2 ANQGSEA. The CDR3 consists of 14 residues. CDR3 coding DNA: TGCAGTGTTAAGAGAGAGGGCCGTACAGATACGCAGTATTTT. It specifies CSVKREGRTDTQYF.

J is TRBJ1-2 and V is TRBV12-5; D call uncertain. Germline lookup yields CDR1 LGHNT and CDR2 FRNRAP. V gave up 4 bases and J gave up 8 bases, with 14 bases separating them. The CDR3 contains 13 residues. The CDR3 nucleotides are TGTGCTAGTGGTTCCCCCACTGGACGGGGCTACACCTTC. Protein: CASGSPTGRGYTF. Variable domain in full (rest from reference TRBV12-5 and TRBJ1-2): DARVTQTPRHKVTEMGQEVTMRCQPILGHNTVFWYRQTMMQGLELLAYFRNRAPLDDSGMPKDRFSAEMPDATLATLKIQPSEPRDSAVYFCASGSPTGRGYTFGSGTRLTVV.

This chain uses TRBV19 with TRBJ2-3; D possibly corresponds to TRBD2 (6 bases). From germline, CDR1 is LNHDA and CDR2 SQIVND (reference sequence). Deletions cut 6 bases from V and 3 bases from J, with 10 bases between. The length of the CDR3 is 13 residues. The chain's CDR3 is CASRPAGTDTQYF. CDR3 DNA: TGTGCCAGTAGACCCGCGGGGACAGATACGCAGTATTTT.

This clone was found a few times. CDR3 bases: TGTGCCAGCAGGGGACAGGGTTTCGCCTACGAGCAGTACTTC. Its protein product is CASRGQGFAYEQYF. This chain joins TRBV28 and TRBJ2-7, with 9 bases fitting TRBD1. Looked up from germline, CDR1 is MDHEN and CDR2 is SYDVKM. This CDR3 comprises 14 residues. After removal of 6 bases from V and 2 bases from J, the junction contained 5 bases not matched to a gene.